Shown below are 8 T cell receptor beta chains from a single sample sequenced in a study of T cell repertoires in cytomegalovirus infection. TCRdb itself ran the reads through MiXCR, one entry per CDR3 protein. Altogether some 800,000 distinct CDR3 sequences are present, around 29% being singletons, with the ten largest covering 13%. Antigen specificity for these receptors is unknown. The specimen comprised cultured CD8+ T cells from PBMCs, sampled from culture after CMV antigen stimulation. Receptors originate from a human donor in good health (CMV status not recorded). Some clones in this sample may be carry-over from other donors' samples.

V and J are TRBV29-1 and TRBJ1-1, with unresolved D. Germline loops: CDR1 SQVTM, CDR2 ANQGSEA. V lost 1 base, J lost 5 bases, and 5 bases lay in between. The CDR3 runs to 11 residues. The CDR3 loop reads CSVEGETEAFF. For the CDR3, the DNA is TGCAGCGTTGAAGGAGAGACTGAAGCTTTCTTT.

The chain links TRBV2 to TRBJ2-1; 8 bases align to TRBD1. The germline gives CDR1 SNHLY, CDR2 FYNNEI. This CDR3 comprises 15 residues. The V segment lost 6 bases and the J segment 9 bases; nucleotides outside the gene matches: 13. The CDR3 region has the DNA TGTGCCAGCAGGGGGTTAGGACAGGGCGAGGGTGAGCAGTTCTTC. This encodes CASRGLGQGEGEQFF.

The chain joins TRBV7-4 to TRBJ2-3; D is ambiguous. Between the trimmed V and J ends, which lost 6 bases and 0 bases, there was a span of 16 bases. The CDR3 length is 16 residues. Germline V gene lookup returns CDR1 SGHVT and CDR2 SQSDAQ. The CDR3 here is CASRAQERPSTDTQYF. CDR3 in DNA: TGTGCCAGCAGGGCTCAGGAGAGGCCTAGCACAGATACGCAGTATTTT.

This clonotype was recorded a few times. The chain is built from TRBV2 and TRBJ1-1; D call uncertain. The CDR3 has 16 residues. Trimming pared 4 bases from V and 6 bases from J, leaving 21 bases between. Germline assignment: CDR1 SNHLY and CDR2 FYNNEI. In nucleotides, the CDR3 is TGTGCCAGCAGTGGAGAAAGGACCTCACCCGTCCCTGAAGCTTTCTTT. Amino acids: CASSGERTSPVPEAFF. Filled out from reference TRBV2 and TRBJ1-1, the complete variable domain reads EPEVTQTPSHQVTQMGQEVILRCVPISNHLYFYWYRQILGQKVEFLVSFYNNEISEKSEIFDDQFSVERPDGSNFTLKIRSTKLEDSAMYFCASSGERTSPVPEAFFGQGTRLTVV.

This clonotype has at least ten counts. The CDR3 here is CASSLGGRGDYGYTF. CDR3 DNA: TGTGCCAGCAGCTTAGGGGGCAGGGGAGACTATGGCTACACCTTC. This rearrangement joins TRBV7-9 to TRBJ1-2, with D tentatively TRBD1 (6 bases). Germline V lookup: CDR1 SEHNR, CDR2 FQNEAQ (reference sequence). CDR3 size: 15 residues. The germline V and J ends were trimmed by 1 base and 3 bases, with 12 bases remaining between them.

This clonotype was counted ten times or more. The chain links TRBV4-1 to TRBJ1-5; D is undetermined. Trimming cost V 4 bases and J 4 bases, with 8 bases left between them. CDR3 length equals 13 residues. Per germline, CDR1 MGHRA and CDR2 YSYEKL. This chain's CDR3 is CASSPTRNQPQHF. Written as DNA, the CDR3 is TGCGCCAGCAGCCCTACTCGGAATCAGCCCCAGCATTTT.

The V and J genes are TRBV19 and TRBJ1-5; D is uncertain. The CDR3 length is 16 residues. Germline values: CDR1 LNHDA, CDR2 SQIVND (reference sequence). V lost 0 bases and J lost 6, with 15 bases in between. The CDR3 nucleotides read TGTGCCAGTAGTATAGATCCCAGCCCGTTTAGTCAGCCCCAGCATTTT. It yields the protein CASSIDPSPFSQPQHF.

This clonotype was counted a few times. In DNA, the CDR3 is TGTGCCAGCAGCTTGGGCCAGGTAGGGCTTATCAATCAGCCCCAGCATTTT. Translating gives CASSLGQVGLINQPQHF. The chain combines TRBV5-5 with TRBJ1-5, with D unclear. This CDR3 has 17 residues. The V gene lost 0 bases and the J gene lost 3 bases, with 16 bases spanning the gap. Germline V gene data show CDR1 as SGHKS and CDR2 as YYEKEE (reference sequence).